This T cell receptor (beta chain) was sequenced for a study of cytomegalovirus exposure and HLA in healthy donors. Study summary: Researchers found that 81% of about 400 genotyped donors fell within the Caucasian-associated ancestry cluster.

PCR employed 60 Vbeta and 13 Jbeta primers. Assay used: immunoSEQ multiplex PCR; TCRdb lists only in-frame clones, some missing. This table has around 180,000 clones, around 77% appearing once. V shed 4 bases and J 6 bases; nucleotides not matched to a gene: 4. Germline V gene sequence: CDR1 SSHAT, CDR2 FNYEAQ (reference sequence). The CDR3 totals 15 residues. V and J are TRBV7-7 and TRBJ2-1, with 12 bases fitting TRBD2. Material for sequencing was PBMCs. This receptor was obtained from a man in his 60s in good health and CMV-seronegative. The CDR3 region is CASSSTSGSPNEQFF. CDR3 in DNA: TGTGCCAGCAGCTCGACTAGCGGGAGCCCCAATGAGCAGTTCTTC.